The rows below give T cell receptor beta chains drawn from one sample of a study of monozygotic twins with inflammatory bowel disease. Following a re-call of the 5' RACE reads, TCRdb has one entry per CDR3 protein and lacks DNA. This sample's table reports under 150,000 distinct CDR3 sequences. Sequenced sample: blood. These receptors came from a human donor with ulcerative colitis or Crohn's disease, or a healthy co-twin of an affected twin (not recorded which). Both conserved end residues are part of each CDR3.

J gene | V gene | CDR3 protein
TRBJ1-4 | TRBV18 | CASSTGLRGEKLFF
TRBJ2-7 | TRBV4-2 | CASSQDMDSFEQYF
TRBJ1-1 | TRBV7-9 | CASHPLTHTEAFF
TRBJ1-2 | TRBV11-2 | CASSPTLRLAAAMTGRGYTF
TRBJ2-2 | TRBV5-1 | CASSPTGANTGELFF
TRBJ2-7 | TRBV9 | CASSVAVAGLLNEQYF
TRBJ2-4 | TRBV20-1 | CSARDGGGQHTELAKNIQYF
TRBJ1-3 | TRBV30 | CAWSWEGRSGNTIYF
TRBJ1-5 | TRBV7-2 | CASSLATGGNQPQHF
TRBJ2-7 | TRBV28 | CASNTLGSGVSYEQYF
TRBJ2-5 | TRBV19 | CASSTFGQGETQYF
TRBJ2-5 | TRBV20-1 | CSARFPGGETQYF
TRBJ2-7 | TRBV6-2/TRBV6-3 | CASSYPRTSGVLYEQYF
TRBJ2-2 | TRBV7-2 | CASSSYPGTGETGELFF
TRBJ1-6 | TRBV6-5 | CASSHPGTGSNSPLHF
TRBJ2-3 | TRBV7-2 | CASSLAVGLVNTDTQYF
TRBJ2-1 | TRBV7-6 | CASGSLRGTRYNEQFF
TRBJ2-1 | TRBV28 | CASSHIVRGNEQFF
TRBJ2-7 | TRBV7-7 | CASSIGEEAMFPYEQYF
TRBJ2-7 | TRBV5-1 | CASSAGTSGREQYF
TRBJ2-3 | TRBV28 | CASRLRGTQYF
TRBJ1-1 | TRBV7-2 | CASSLRTEAFF
TRBJ1-1 | TRBV5-1 | CASSLGTVPLSTEAFF
TRBJ2-7 | TRBV7-2 | CASRLTGTISRHEQYF
TRBJ2-1 | TRBV4-1 | CASSQPWGGSYNEQFF
TRBJ2-1 | TRBV20-1 | CSARSRPREQFF
TRBJ1-5 | TRBV7-8 | CASSRTTGSRQPQHF
TRBJ1-6 | TRBV6-9 | CASSYSIGTEAYNSPLHF
TRBJ2-7 | TRBV5-1 | CASSLAGSYEQYF
TRBJ2-7 | TRBV20-1 | CSASDRVHEQHF
TRBJ2-1 | TRBV7-2 | CASSLMSRYNEQFF
TRBJ2-5 | TRBV6-2/TRBV6-3 | CASSRRGFGETQYF
TRBJ1-2 | TRBV10-3 | CAIRQQGASGYGYTF
TRBJ2-1 | TRBV3-1 | CASSQEIIYNEQFF
TRBJ2-3 | TRBV20-1 | CSAVAGPSTDTQYF
TRBJ2-7 | TRBV30 | CAWTSGSSYEQYF
TRBJ1-1 | TRBV11-2 | CASSLMAGGTEAFF
TRBJ2-7 | TRBV7-2 | CASSLDRGGFYEQYF
TRBJ2-7 | TRBV10-3 | CAISELGSGGARPHEQYF
TRBJ1-5 | TRBV11-2 | CASSGSGGPSLGSNQPQHF
TRBJ2-7 | TRBV7-9 | CASSPIGTGSSYEQYF
TRBJ2-2 | TRBV7-2 | CASSDRGLYTGELFF
TRBJ2-7 | TRBV7-2 | CASSLDFGSSYEQYF
TRBJ2-2 | TRBV6-2/TRBV6-3 | CASIGGTLGNTGELFF
TRBJ2-1 | TRBV6-1 | CATKTGTGSYNEQFF
TRBJ2-1 | TRBV3-1 | CASSQLRGNNEQFF
TRBJ2-1 | TRBV3-1 | CASSPRWGEQFF
TRBJ1-2 | TRBV28 | CASGYRARSYTF
TRBJ2-1 | TRBV7-8 | CASSNRKARDSEQFF
TRBJ2-6 | TRBV4-3 | CASSHYRTGDLGANVLTF